The source of this TCR beta chain is a study of molecular identifiers for immune sequencing clone quantification. Study-wide background: Replicates partitioned RNA from 20,000 or 100,000 naive CD8 cells into five parts, sequencing four.

Concerning this clonotype itself: Its antigen is undetermined.

CDR1 is LGHNA and CDR2 is YSLEER in the germline V gene. This CDR3 is 14 amino acids long. Trimming took off 0 bases at V and 7 bases at J, with 13 bases between the two ends. The study, taken as a whole, reports: Among effectors, clones above 20 RNA copies held over 97% of molecules; among naive cells, under 1%.

TCRdb redid the calling of the PCR reads with MiXCR, one entry per CDR3 protein. The sample consists of approximately 550,000 distinct CDR3 sequences, about a fifth of them appearing once. Sequencing was carried out using naive CD8+ T cells from blood, with Jurkat cell RNA spiked in. The subset denotes: FACS-sorted CD8+CD4-CCR7+CD45RA+ naive T cells. V gene TRBV4-3 combines with J gene TRBJ2-7; D is uncertain. The clonotype comes from a human donor in good health. Some libraries in this study had Jurkat cell RNA spiked in. The CDR3 bases are TGCGCCAGCAGCCAAGATTGGGGATCGAGGGAGCAGTACTTC. It is translated as CASSQDWGSREQYF.